A selection of T cell receptor beta chains follows, all from one sample in a study of T cell changes during pregnancy in multiple sclerosis. Repertoires were generated with immunoSEQ multiplex PCR, while TCRdb's copy carries only in-frame clones and drops some. The table records 75,000 to 100,000 clones, 91% of them present only once. The sequencing here drew on peripheral blood, taken after pregnancy. The source of these receptors is a female donor in good health, enrolled as a control in a pregnancy study. Each CDR3 is given with its conserved first and last residue. Fields, in order: V gene, clone size, D gene, J gene, CDR3 protein, CDR3 DNA. A D gene is named only where the DNA matches it firmly. Not all rows give a size; the values are once, few, many and, for expanded clones, a class.

>TRBV27|-|-|TRBJ1-6
CASRPSRGGGSPLHF
TGTGCCAGCCGCCCTAGTCGAGGGGGGGGTTCACCCCTCCACTTT
>TRBV11-2|-|-|TRBJ2-5
CASSFRSPSREETQYF
TGTGCCAGCAGCTTTAGGTCGCCCTCTCGGGAAGAGACCCAGTACTTC
>TRBV7-9|-|-|TRBJ1-1
CASRGPGEAFF
TGTGCCAGCAGAGGACCGGGGGAAGCTTTCTTT
>TRBV19|-|TRBD1|TRBJ2-2
CASTFRDRGYTGELFF
TGTGCCAGTACCTTTAGGGACAGGGGGTACACCGGGGAGCTGTTTTTT
>TRBV28|-|TRBD1|TRBJ1-2
CASSLNRDQQGRKNGYTF
TGTGCCAGCAGTTTAAATAGGGACCAACAGGGGCGGAAAAATGGCTACACCTTC
>TRBV5-6|-|-|TRBJ2-1
CASSKDYYNEQFF
TGTGCCAGCAGCAAGGACTACTACAATGAGCAGTTCTTC
>TRBV7-2|-|-|TRBJ1-1
CASSQGMNTEAFF
TGTGCCAGCAGTCAGGGGATGAACACTGAAGCTTTCTTT
>TRBV9|-|-|TRBJ1-1
CASGTPNTEAFF
TGTGCCAGCGGGACACCCAACACTGAAGCTTTCTTT
>TRBV4-1|-|-|TRBJ2-1
CASSQDLGQGMNEQFF
TGCGCCAGCAGCCAAGATTTGGGGCAGGGGATGAATGAGCAGTTCTTC
>TRBV6-1|few|-|TRBJ1-2
CASSEGAGGYGYTF
TGTGCCAGCAGTGAAGGGGCGGGGGGCTATGGCTACACCTTC
>TRBV2|few|-|TRBJ1-2
CASSGAVDSGYTF
TGTGCCAGCAGTGGGGCAGTCGATTCTGGCTACACCTTC
>TRBV10-3|-|TRBD1|TRBJ2-2
CAIGRGTGGTGELFF
TGTGCCATCGGACGGGGGACAGGGGGGACCGGGGAGCTGTTTTTT
>TRBV19|-|-|TRBJ1-5
CASTRTDKGNSNQPQHF
TGTGCCAGTACCAGGACAGATAAAGGTAATAGCAATCAGCCCCAGCATTTT
>TRBV5-1|-|TRBD1|TRBJ1-2
CASKQGQGGYGYTF
TGCGCCAGCAAGCAAGGGCAGGGGGGATATGGCTACACCTTC
>TRBV2|once|TRBD1|TRBJ1-6
CASSRDRQNSPLHF
TGTGCCAGCAGTAGGGACAGGCAGAATTCACCCCTCCACTTT
>TRBV4-3|once|-|TRBJ1-1
CASSQEGALAEAFF
TGCGCCAGCAGCCAAGAAGGGGCGTTGGCTGAAGCTTTCTTT
>TRBV9|-|-|TRBJ2-2
CASSAKTGTGELFF
TGTGCCAGCAGCGCAAAAACAGGAACCGGGGAGCTGTTTTTT
>TRBV5-1|-|-|TRBJ2-3
CASSLTARGNTDTQYF
TGCGCCAGCAGCTTGACGGCTCGGGGTAACACAGATACGCAGTATTTT
>TRBV5-1|-|-|TRBJ1-2
CASSLVPGNPGGYTF
TGCGCCAGCAGCTTGGTCCCCGGGAATCCAGGAGGCTACACCTTC
>TRBV6-5|-|-|TRBJ1-4
CASSITGFGEKLFF
TGTGCCAGCAGTATTACAGGGTTTGGAGAAAAACTGTTTTTT
>TRBV7-2|-|-|TRBJ1-2
CASRPLGAGYGYTF
TGTGCCAGCCGCCCTTTGGGGGCAGGGTATGGCTACACCTTC
>TRBV6-5|-|-|TRBJ1-1
CASITNQRNTEAFF
TGTGCCAGCATAACAAACCAACGGAACACTGAAGCTTTCTTT
>TRBV6-1|-|TRBD2|TRBJ2-1
CASTKLAGGDNEQFF
TGTGCCAGCACCAAACTAGCGGGGGGGGACAATGAGCAGTTCTTC